This TCR beta chain came from a study of blood T cell repertoires in COVID-19. Across the study: T cells, B-cell-depleted T cells, or PBMCs provided the cDNA or gDNA that served as material.

Method: immunoSEQ multiplex PCR; TCRdb's copy keeps in-frame clones and lacks some. The sample yields approximately 220,000 clones, roughly 88% seen once. Trimming cost V 1 base and J 5 bases, with 11 bases left between them. CDR1 and CDR2 from the germline V gene are SNHLY and FYNNEI. This CDR3 is built from 14 residues. This rearrangement joins TRBV2 to TRBJ2-5; weak D call: TRBD2 (5 bases). The TCR originated in a man aged 35-49 years with acute or convalescent COVID-19. The sample consisted of peripheral blood. CDR3 DNA: TGTGCCAGCAGTGAAGATAGTAGCGTTGAGACCCAGTACTTC. Protein product: CASSEDSSVETQYF. The full variable domain, rest sourced from reference TRBV2 and TRBJ2-5, is EPEVTQTPSHQVTQMGQEVILRCVPISNHLYFYWYRQILGQKVEFLVSFYNNEISEKSEIFDDQFSVERPDGSNFTLKIRSTKLEDSAMYFCASSEDSSVETQYFGPGTRLLVL.